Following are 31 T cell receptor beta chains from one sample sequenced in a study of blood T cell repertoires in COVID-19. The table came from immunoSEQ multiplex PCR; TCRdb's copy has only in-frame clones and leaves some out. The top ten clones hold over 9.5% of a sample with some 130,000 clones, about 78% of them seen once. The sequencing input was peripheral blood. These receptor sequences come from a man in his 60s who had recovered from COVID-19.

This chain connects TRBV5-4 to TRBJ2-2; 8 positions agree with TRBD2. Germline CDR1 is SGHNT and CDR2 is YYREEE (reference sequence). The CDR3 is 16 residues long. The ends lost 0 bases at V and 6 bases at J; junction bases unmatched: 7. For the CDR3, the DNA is TGTGCCAGCAGCTTGGCGCCTAGCGGGTCGGCCGGGGAGCTGTTTTTT. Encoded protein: CASSLAPSGSAGELFF.

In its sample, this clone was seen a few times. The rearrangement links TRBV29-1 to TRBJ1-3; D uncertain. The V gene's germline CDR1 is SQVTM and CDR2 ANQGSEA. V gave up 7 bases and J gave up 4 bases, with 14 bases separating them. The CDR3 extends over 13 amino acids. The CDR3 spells CSALPGWGNTIYF. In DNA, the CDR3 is TGCAGCGCCCTGCCGGGGTGGGGAAACACCATATATTTT.

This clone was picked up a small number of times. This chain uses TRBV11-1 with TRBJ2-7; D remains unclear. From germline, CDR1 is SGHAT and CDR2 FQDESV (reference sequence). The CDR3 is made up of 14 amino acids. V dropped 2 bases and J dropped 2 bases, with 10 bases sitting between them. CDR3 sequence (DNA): TGTGCCAGCAGCTTAACAGAAGGAACCTACGAGCAGTACTTC. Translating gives CASSLTEGTYEQYF.

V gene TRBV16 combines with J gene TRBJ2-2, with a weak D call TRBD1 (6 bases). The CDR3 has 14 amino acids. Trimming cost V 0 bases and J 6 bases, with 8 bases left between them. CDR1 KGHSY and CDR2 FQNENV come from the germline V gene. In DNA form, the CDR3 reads TGTGCCAGCAGCCAATCGGGGGCGTCCGGGGAGCTGTTTTTT. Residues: CASSQSGASGELFF.

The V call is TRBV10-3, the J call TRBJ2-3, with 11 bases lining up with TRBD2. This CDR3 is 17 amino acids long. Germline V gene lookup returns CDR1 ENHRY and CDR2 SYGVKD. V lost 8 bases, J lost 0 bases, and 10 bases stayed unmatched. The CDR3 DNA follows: TGTGCCATCCGTGGGGGACTAGCGGATCCTAGCACAGATACGCAGTATTTT. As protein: CAIRGGLADPSTDTQYF.

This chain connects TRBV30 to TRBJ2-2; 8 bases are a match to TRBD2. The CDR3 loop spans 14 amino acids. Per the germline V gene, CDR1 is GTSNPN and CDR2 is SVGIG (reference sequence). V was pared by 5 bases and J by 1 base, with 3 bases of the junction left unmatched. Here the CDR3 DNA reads TGTGCCTGGGAGCGGGAGAGGAACACCGGGGAGCTGTTTTTT. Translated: CAWERERNTGELFF.

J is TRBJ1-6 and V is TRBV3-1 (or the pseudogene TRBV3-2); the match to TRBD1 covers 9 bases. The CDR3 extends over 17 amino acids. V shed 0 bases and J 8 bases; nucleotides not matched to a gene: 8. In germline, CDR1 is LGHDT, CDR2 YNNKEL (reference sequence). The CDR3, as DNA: TGTGCCAGCAGCCAAGATTACGGGACAGGGTCTGATTCACCCCTCCACTTT. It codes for CASSQDYGTGSDSPLHF.

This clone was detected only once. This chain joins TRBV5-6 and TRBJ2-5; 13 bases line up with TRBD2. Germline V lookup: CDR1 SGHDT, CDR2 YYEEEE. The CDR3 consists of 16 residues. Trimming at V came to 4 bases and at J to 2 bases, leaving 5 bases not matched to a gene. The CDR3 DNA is TGTGCCAGCAGCCCGAGACTAGCGGGGGGACAAGAGACCCAGTACTTC. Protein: CASSPRLAGGQETQYF.

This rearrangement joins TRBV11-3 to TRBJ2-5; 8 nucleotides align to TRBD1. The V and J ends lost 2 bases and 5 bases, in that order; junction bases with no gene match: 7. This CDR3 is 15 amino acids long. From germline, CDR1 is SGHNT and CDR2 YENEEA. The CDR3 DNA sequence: TGTGCCAGCAGCTTATCGCGGACAGGGTCGGAGACCCAGTACTTC. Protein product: CASSLSRTGSETQYF.

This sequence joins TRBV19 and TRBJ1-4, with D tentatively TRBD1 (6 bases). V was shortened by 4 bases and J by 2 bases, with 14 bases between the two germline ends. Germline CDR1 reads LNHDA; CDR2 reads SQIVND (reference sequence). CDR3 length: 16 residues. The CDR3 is CASSNPGQSTNEKLFF. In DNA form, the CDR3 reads TGTGCCAGTAGTAACCCCGGACAGTCGACTAATGAAAAACTGTTTTTT.

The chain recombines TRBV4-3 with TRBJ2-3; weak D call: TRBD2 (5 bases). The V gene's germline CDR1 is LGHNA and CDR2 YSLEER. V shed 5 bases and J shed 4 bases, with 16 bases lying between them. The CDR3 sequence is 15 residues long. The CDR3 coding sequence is TGCGCCAGCAGCTACGGACTTGGTGTCGCAGATACGCAGTATTTT. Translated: CASSYGLGVADTQYF.

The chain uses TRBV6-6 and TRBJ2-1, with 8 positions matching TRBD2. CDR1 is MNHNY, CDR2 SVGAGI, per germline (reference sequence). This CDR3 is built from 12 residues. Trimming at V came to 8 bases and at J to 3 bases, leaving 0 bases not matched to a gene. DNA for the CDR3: TGTGCCAGCGGGACTAGCTACAATGAGCAGTTCTTC. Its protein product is CASGTSYNEQFF.

The CDR3 sequence is CASTGQGALNEQFF. The DNA of the CDR3 is TGTGCCAGCACCGGACAGGGGGCCCTCAATGAGCAGTTCTTC. J is TRBJ2-1 and V is TRBV2, with TRBD1 matching 11 bases. The junction had 5 bases not matched to a gene; V was cut back by 7 bases and J by 6 bases. The CDR3 runs 14 residues. Germline CDR1 is SNHLY and CDR2 is FYNNEI.

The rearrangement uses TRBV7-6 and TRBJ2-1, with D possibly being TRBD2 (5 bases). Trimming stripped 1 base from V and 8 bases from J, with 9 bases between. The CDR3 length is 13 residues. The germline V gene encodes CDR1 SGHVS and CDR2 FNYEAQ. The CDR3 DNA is TGTGCCAGCAGCTTAGAGGTGAGGGATGAGCAGTTCTTC. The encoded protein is CASSLEVRDEQFF.

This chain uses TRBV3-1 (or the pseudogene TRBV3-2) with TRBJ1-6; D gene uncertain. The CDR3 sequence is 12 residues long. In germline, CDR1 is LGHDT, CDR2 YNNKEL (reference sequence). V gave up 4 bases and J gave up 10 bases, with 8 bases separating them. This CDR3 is CASSLHTSPLHF. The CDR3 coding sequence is TGTGCCAGCAGCCTGCACACGTCACCCCTCCACTTT.

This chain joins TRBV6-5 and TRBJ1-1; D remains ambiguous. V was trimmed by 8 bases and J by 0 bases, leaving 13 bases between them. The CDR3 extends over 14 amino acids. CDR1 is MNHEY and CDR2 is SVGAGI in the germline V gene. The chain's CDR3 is CASSRGPVNTEAFF. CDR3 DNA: TGTGCCAGCTCCAGAGGGCCTGTGAACACTGAAGCTTTCTTT.

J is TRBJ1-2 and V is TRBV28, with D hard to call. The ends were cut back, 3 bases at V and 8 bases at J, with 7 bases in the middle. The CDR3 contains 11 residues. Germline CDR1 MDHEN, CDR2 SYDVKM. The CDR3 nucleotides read TGTGCCAGCAGTTTTGAGGGCGGCTACACCTTC. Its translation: CASSFEGGYTF.

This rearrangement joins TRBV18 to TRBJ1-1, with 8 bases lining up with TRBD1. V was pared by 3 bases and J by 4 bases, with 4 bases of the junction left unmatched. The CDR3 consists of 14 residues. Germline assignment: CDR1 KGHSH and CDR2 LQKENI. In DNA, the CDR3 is TGTGCCAGCTCACCCTCCGACAGGGGCACTGAAGCTTTCTTT. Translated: CASSPSDRGTEAFF.

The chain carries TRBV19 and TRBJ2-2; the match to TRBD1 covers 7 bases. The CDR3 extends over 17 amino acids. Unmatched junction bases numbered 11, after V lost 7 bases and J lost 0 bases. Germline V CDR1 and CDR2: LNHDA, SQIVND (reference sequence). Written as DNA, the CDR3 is TGTGCCAGTACGGACCCGGGACAGCCTTCGAACACCGGGGAGCTGTTTTTT. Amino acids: CASTDPGQPSNTGELFF.

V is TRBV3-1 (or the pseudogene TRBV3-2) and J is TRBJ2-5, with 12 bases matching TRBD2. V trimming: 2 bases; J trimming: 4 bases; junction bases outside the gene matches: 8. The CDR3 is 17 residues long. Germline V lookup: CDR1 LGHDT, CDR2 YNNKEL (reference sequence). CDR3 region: CASSQLLAGGGGETQYF. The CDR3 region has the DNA TGTGCCAGCAGCCAATTACTAGCGGGAGGCGGAGGAGAGACCCAGTACTTC.

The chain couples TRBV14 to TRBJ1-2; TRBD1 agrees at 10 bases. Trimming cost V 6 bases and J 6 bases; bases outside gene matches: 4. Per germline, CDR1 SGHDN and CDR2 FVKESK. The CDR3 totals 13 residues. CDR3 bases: TGTGCCAGCAGTCACGACAGGGGGCATGGCTACACCTTC. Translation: CASSHDRGHGYTF. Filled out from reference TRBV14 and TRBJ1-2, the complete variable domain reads EAGVTQFPSHSVIEKGQTVTLRCDPISGHDNLYWYRRVMGKEIKFLLHFVKESKQDESGMPNNRFLAERTGGTYSTLKVQPAELEDSGVYFCASSHDRGHGYTFGSGTRLTVV.

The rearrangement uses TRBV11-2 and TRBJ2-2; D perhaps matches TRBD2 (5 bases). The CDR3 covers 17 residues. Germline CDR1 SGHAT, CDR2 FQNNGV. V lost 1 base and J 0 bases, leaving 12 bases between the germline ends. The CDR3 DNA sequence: TGTGCCAGCAGCTTAGGAAGCGGAACAACGAACACCGGGGAGCTGTTTTTT. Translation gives CASSLGSGTTNTGELFF.

CDR3 bases: TGTGCCAGCAGTTTTTTCGGGACAGGGACCCTCCATGAGCAGTTCTTC. Translation: CASSFFGTGTLHEQFF. This rearrangement joins TRBV28 to TRBJ2-1, with TRBD1 identical over 9 bases. Germline lookup yields CDR1 MDHEN and CDR2 SYDVKM. The ends lost 3 bases at V and 8 bases at J; junction bases unmatched: 11. This CDR3 is built from 16 residues. Drawing the rest from reference TRBV28 and TRBJ2-1, the complete variable domain is DVKVTQSSRYLVKRTGEKVFLECVQDMDHENMFWYRQDPGLGLRLIYFSYDVKMKEKGDIPEGYSVSREKKERFSLILESASTNQTSMYLCASSFFGTGTLHEQFFGPGTRLTVL.

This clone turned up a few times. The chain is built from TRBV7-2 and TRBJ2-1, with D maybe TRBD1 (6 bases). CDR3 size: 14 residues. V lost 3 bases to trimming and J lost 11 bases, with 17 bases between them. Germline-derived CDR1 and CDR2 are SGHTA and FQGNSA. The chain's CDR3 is CASSFNRVRDKQFF. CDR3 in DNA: TGTGCCAGCAGCTTCAACAGGGTAAGAGATAAGCAGTTCTTC.

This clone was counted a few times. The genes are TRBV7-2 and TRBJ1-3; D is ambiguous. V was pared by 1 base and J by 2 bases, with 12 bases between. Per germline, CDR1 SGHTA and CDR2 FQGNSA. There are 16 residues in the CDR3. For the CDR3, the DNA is TGTGCCAGCAGCTTAGTGTCGGGAACGACTGGAAACACCATATATTTT. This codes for CASSLVSGTTGNTIYF. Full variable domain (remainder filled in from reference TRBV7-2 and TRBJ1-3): GAGVSQSPSNKVTEKGKDVELRCDPISGHTALYWYRQSLGQGLEFLIYFQGNSAPDKSGLPSDRFSAERTGGSVSTLTIQRTQQEDSAVYLCASSLVSGTTGNTIYFGEGSWLTVV.

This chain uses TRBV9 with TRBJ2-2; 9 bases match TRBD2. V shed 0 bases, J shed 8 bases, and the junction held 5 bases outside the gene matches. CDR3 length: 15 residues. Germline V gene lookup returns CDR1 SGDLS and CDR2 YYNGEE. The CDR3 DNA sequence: TGTGCCAGCAGCGTAGTTCCAGCGGGAGGTGGGGAGCTGTTTTTT. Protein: CASSVVPAGGGELFF.

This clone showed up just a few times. This CDR3 reads CASSPTHREGAEAFF. The CDR3 DNA sequence: TGTGCCAGCTCACCTACCCACAGGGAGGGGGCTGAAGCTTTCTTT. The rearrangement links TRBV18 to TRBJ1-1, with a possible D match to TRBD1 (6 bases). This CDR3 has 15 residues. V gave up 3 bases and J gave up 6 bases, with 17 bases separating them. Germline V lookup: CDR1 KGHSH, CDR2 LQKENI.

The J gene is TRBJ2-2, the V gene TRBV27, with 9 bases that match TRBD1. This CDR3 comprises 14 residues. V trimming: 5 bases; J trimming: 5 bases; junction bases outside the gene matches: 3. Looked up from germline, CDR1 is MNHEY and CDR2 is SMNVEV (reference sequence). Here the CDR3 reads CASSRTGATGELFF. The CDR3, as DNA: TGTGCCAGCAGTCGGACAGGGGCGACCGGGGAGCTGTTTTTT.

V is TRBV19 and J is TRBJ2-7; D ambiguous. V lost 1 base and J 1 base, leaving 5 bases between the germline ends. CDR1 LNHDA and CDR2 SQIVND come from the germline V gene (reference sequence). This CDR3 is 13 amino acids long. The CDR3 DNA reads TGTGCCAGTAGTATAGGGCGGTCCTACGAGCAGTACTTC. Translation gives CASSIGRSYEQYF.

The CDR3 loop is CASSLGDRGGSNEKLFF. The CDR3 nucleotides read TGTGCCAGCAGCCTTGGGGACAGGGGGGGAAGTAATGAAAAACTGTTTTTT. The chain joins TRBV4-2 to TRBJ1-4; 11 positions match TRBD1. CDR3 length: 17 amino acids. Germline assignment: CDR1 LGHNA and CDR2 YNFKEQ. V dropped 4 bases and J dropped 4; count of bases not matched to a gene: 8.

CDR3 sequence: CASSLAPYEQYF. CDR3 DNA sequence: TGTGCCAGCAGCTTAGCACCCTACGAGCAGTACTTC. The rearrangement uses TRBV5-6 and TRBJ2-7; D is uncertain. Germline V gene sequence: CDR1 SGHDT, CDR2 YYEEEE. The V end lost 2 bases, the J end lost 2 bases, and 5 bases lay between the germline ends. The CDR3 loop spans 12 amino acids. Complete variable domain (other parts from reference TRBV5-6 and TRBJ2-7): DAGVTQSPTHLIKTRGQQVTLRCSPKSGHDTVSWYQQALGQGPQFIFQYYEEEERQRGNFPDRFSGHQFPNYSSELNVNALLLGDSALYLCASSLAPYEQYFGPGTRLTVT.